The 24 T cell receptor beta chains reported below all come from one sample, sequenced in a study of blood T cell repertoires in COVID-19. Produced via immunoSEQ multiplex PCR; TCRdb's table is partial and in-frame only. The table has 150,000 to 200,000 clones, 65% to 90% seen once. The sample taken for sequencing was peripheral blood. The origin of the receptors is a man aged 50-60 years with active or convalescent COVID-19.

The chain combines TRBV25-1 with TRBJ2-5, with 7 bases fitting TRBD1. The germline CDR1 and CDR2 sequences are MGHDK and SYGVNS. The CDR3 is 13 amino acids. The J segment lost 3 bases and the V segment lost 8 bases, leaving 6 bases of the junction unmatched. The CDR3, as DNA: TGTGCCAGCGTTGACAGGGAGAAAGAGACCCAGTACTTC. Its translation is CASVDREKETQYF. Variable domain in full (rest from reference TRBV25-1 and TRBJ2-5): EADIYQTPRYLVIGTGKKITLECSQTMGHDKMYWYQQDPGMELHLIHYSYGVNSTEKGDLSSESTVSRIRTEHFPLTLESARPSHTSQYLCASVDREKETQYFGPGTRLLVL.

The CDR3 here is CASKILAISYNEQFF. The CDR3 nucleotides are TGTGCCAGCAAGATACTCGCCATCTCCTACAATGAGCAGTTCTTC. This chain links TRBV2 with TRBJ2-1; D remains unclear. Trimming cost V 7 bases and J 0 bases, with 13 bases left between them. CDR3 length: 15 residues. CDR1 is SNHLY and CDR2 is FYNNEI in the germline V gene. The variable domain in full, completed from reference TRBV2 and TRBJ2-1, reads EPEVTQTPSHQVTQMGQEVILRCVPISNHLYFYWYRQILGQKVEFLVSFYNNEISEKSEIFDDQFSVERPDGSNFTLKIRSTKLEDSAMYFCASKILAISYNEQFFGPGTRLTVL.

This clone has only a few counts. The chain uses TRBV30 and TRBJ1-4; D call uncertain. Between the trimmed V and J ends, which lost 2 bases and 4 bases, there was a span of 11 bases. Germline V gene lookup returns CDR1 GTSNPN and CDR2 SVGIG (reference sequence). This CDR3 region has 14 residues. The CDR3 spells CAWSPQPGNEKLFF. The CDR3 nucleotides are TGTGCCTGGAGTCCTCAACCGGGTAATGAAAAACTGTTTTTT. Filled out from reference TRBV30 and TRBJ1-4, the complete variable domain reads SQTIHQWPATLVQPVGSPLSLECTVEGTSNPNLYWYRQAAGRGLQLLFYSVGIGQISSEVPQNLSASRPQDRQFILSSKKLLLSDSGFYLCAWSPQPGNEKLFFGSGTQLSVL.

The chain uses TRBV4-3 and TRBJ1-4, with 11 positions matching TRBD1. CDR1 is LGHNA, CDR2 YSLEER, per germline. V dropped 1 base and J dropped 8; count of bases not matched to a gene: 6. This CDR3 is 16 amino acids long. CDR3 DNA: TGCGCCAGCAGCCAAGGGACAGGGGGCAACGGAGAAAAACTGTTTTTT. It yields the protein CASSQGTGGNGEKLFF.

The chain uses TRBV21-1 and TRBJ1-3. TRBV21-1 is annotated as a pseudogene. The CDR3 sequence is 13 residues long. The CDR3 loop reads CASSKGGGNTIYF. The DNA of the CDR3 is TGTGCCAGCAGCAAGGGAGGTGGAAACACCATATATTTT.

CDR3 loop: CASTSQGGYNEQFF. CDR3 bases: TGTGCCAGTACGAGCCAGGGCGGATACAATGAGCAGTTCTTC. The V call is TRBV19, the J call TRBJ2-1, with a possible D match to TRBD1 (5 bases). Trimming stripped 7 bases from V and 4 bases from J, with 14 bases between. Germline lookup yields CDR1 LNHDA and CDR2 SQIVND (reference sequence). The CDR3 runs to 14 residues.

The J gene is TRBJ2-7, the V gene TRBV7-9; possibly TRBD2 for D (5 bases). The CDR3 consists of 15 residues. Germline CDR1 reads SEHNR; CDR2 reads FQNEAQ (reference sequence). V was clipped by 0 bases and J by 0 bases, with 9 bases between them. In nucleotides, the CDR3 is TGTGCCAGCAGCTTAGCTTTAGGGAGCTCCTACGAGCAGTACTTC. Translating it yields CASSLALGSSYEQYF.

This clone was observed once. The chain employs TRBV6-5 and TRBJ2-7; 9 bases are shared with TRBD1. This CDR3 region has 15 residues. V was clipped by 6 bases and J by 2 bases; unmatched bases: 8. Germline V lookup: CDR1 MNHEY, CDR2 SVGAGI. DNA of the CDR3: TGTGCCAGCAGATATTCCGGGACAGGGACCTACGAGCAGTACTTC. It translates to CASRYSGTGTYEQYF.

This clone was observed a few times. The rearrangement links TRBV5-4 to TRBJ2-1; 7 nucleotides match TRBD1. The CDR3 loop spans 15 amino acids. Germline CDR1 reads SGHNT; CDR2 reads YYREEE (reference sequence). Trimming cost V 4 bases and J 3 bases; bases outside gene matches: 7. CDR3 residues: CASSPGQDLYNEQFF. The CDR3 coding sequence is TGTGCCAGCAGCCCTGGACAGGATCTCTACAATGAGCAGTTCTTC.

The chain uses TRBV28 and TRBJ2-5; weak D call: TRBD1 (5 bases). The germline CDR1 and CDR2 sequences are MDHEN and SYDVKM. The CDR3 is made up of 14 amino acids. V was pared by 7 bases and J by 2 bases, with 14 bases between. In nucleotides, the CDR3 is TGTGCCAGCACCTTGACAGCGATGCAAGAGACCCAGTACTTC. Translation: CASTLTAMQETQYF.

This clone was detected a few times. V and J are TRBV5-1 and TRBJ2-7; the match to TRBD1 covers 9 bases. The CDR3 loop spans 15 amino acids. Germline V gene sequence: CDR1 SGHRS, CDR2 YFSETQ. J was trimmed by 5 bases and V by 0 bases; bases with no gene match: 6. The CDR3 protein is CASSLAVTGGDEQYF. The CDR3 DNA reads TGCGCCAGCAGCTTGGCCGTGACAGGGGGAGACGAGCAGTACTTC.

The chain employs TRBV3-1 (or the pseudogene TRBV3-2) and TRBJ2-5; 13 bases line up with TRBD2. The V and J ends lost 1 base and 4 bases, in that order; junction bases with no gene match: 6. The germline V gene has CDR1 LGHDT and CDR2 YNNKEL (reference sequence). The CDR3 runs 17 residues. The CDR3 DNA is TGTGCCAGCAGCCAAGGAGGGGGACTAGCGGGACCAGAGACCCAGTACTTC. Protein sequence: CASSQGGGLAGPETQYF.

This chain connects TRBV6-1 to TRBJ2-7, with 9 positions matching TRBD2. Germline values: CDR1 MNHNS, CDR2 SASEGT. This CDR3 is 14 amino acids long. After removal of 0 bases from V and 5 bases from J, the junction contained 2 bases not matched to a gene. CDR3 nucleotide sequence: TGTGCCAGCAGTGAAGCTAGCGGGAGCAACGAGCAGTACTTC. Amino acids: CASSEASGSNEQYF.

This sequence joins TRBV5-1 and TRBJ1-2, with 8 bases aligning to TRBD1. CDR1 and CDR2 from the germline V gene are SGHRS and YFSETQ. Trimming took 2 bases from V and 6 from J; bases not matched to a gene: 6. CDR3 size: 14 residues. The CDR3 coding sequence is TGCGCCAGCAGCTTCTCAGGGGGCTTGGATGGCTACACCTTC. Translated: CASSFSGGLDGYTF.

The gene calls are TRBV28 and TRBJ2-2; 9 bases are shared with TRBD1. This CDR3 region has 16 residues. V lost 3 bases, J lost 3 bases, and 5 bases stayed unmatched. CDR1 and CDR2 from the germline V gene are MDHEN and SYDVKM. The CDR3 loop reads CASSLSGTGHTGELFF. The CDR3 DNA follows: TGTGCCAGCAGTTTGTCCGGGACAGGGCACACCGGGGAGCTGTTTTTT.

This clone has a handful of counts. The chain links TRBV20-1 to TRBJ2-1; 13 bases match TRBD2. The CDR3 covers 16 residues. The J segment lost 8 bases and the V segment lost 3 bases, leaving 10 bases of the junction unmatched. From germline, CDR1 is DFQATT and CDR2 SNEGSKA (reference sequence). The CDR3 sequence is CSASLWTSGRKYEQFF. CDR3 bases: TGCAGTGCTAGTCTCTGGACTAGCGGGAGAAAGTATGAGCAGTTCTTC.

The genes are TRBV2 and TRBJ2-5; 7 nucleotides line up with TRBD1. From germline, CDR1 is SNHLY and CDR2 FYNNEI. This CDR3 has 12 residues. Losses at the gene ends were 8 bases for V and 0 bases for J; bases not matched to a gene: 0. The CDR3 region has the DNA TGTGCCAGCGGGACAGACCAAGAGACCCAGTACTTC. Protein product: CASGTDQETQYF.

The chain links TRBV20-1 to TRBJ1-3, with D unclear. The ends were cut back, 3 bases at V and 4 bases at J, with 13 bases in the middle. Germline CDR1 DFQATT, CDR2 SNEGSKA (reference sequence). The CDR3 loop spans 14 amino acids. The CDR3 loop is CSASLGANGNTIYF. CDR3 nucleotide sequence: TGCAGTGCTAGTCTGGGAGCTAACGGAAACACCATATATTTT.

V usage is TRBV7-6 and J usage is TRBJ1-5; the D gene is possibly TRBD1 (5 bases). CDR3 length equals 14 residues. Looked up from germline, CDR1 is SGHVS and CDR2 is FNYEAQ. Trimming took 5 bases from V and 2 from J, leaving 10 bases between them. The DNA of the CDR3 is TGTGCCAGCAGCGGGGCTGGGGGCAATCAGCCCCAGCATTTT. This encodes CASSGAGGNQPQHF.

The rearrangement joins TRBV7-2 to TRBJ2-2; TRBD2 matches at 8 bases. This CDR3 is 16 amino acids long. CDR1 SGHTA and CDR2 FQGNSA come from the germline V gene. Unmatched junction bases numbered 4, after V lost 0 bases and J lost 4 bases. CDR3 residues: CASSLASGSFTGELFF. The CDR3, as DNA: TGTGCCAGCAGCTTAGCCAGCGGGAGTTTCACCGGGGAGCTGTTTTTT.

V and J are TRBV12-3 or TRBV12-4 and TRBJ1-2; D not resolved. V was shortened by 5 bases and J by 1 base, with 5 bases between the two germline ends. CDR3 length: 12 amino acids. The CDR3 DNA reads as TGTGCCAGCAGTCCGGGTAACTATGGCTACACCTTC. This sequence encodes CASSPGNYGYTF.

This clone showed up just once. The chain combines TRBV11-3 with TRBJ2-7; 7 nucleotides match TRBD1. Germline CDR1 and CDR2: SGHNT and YENEEA. The junction had 7 bases not matched to a gene; V was cut back by 5 bases and J by 3 bases. There are 14 residues in the CDR3. In DNA, the CDR3 is TGTGCCAGCAGCAAAAGAGGACAGGACTACGAGCAGTACTTC. Residues: CASSKRGQDYEQYF.

The rearrangement uses TRBV11-2 and TRBJ2-5, with TRBD2 matching 9 bases. Trimming at V came to 1 base and at J to 4 bases, leaving 10 bases not matched to a gene. Germline V gene data show CDR1 as SGHAT and CDR2 as FQNNGV. The CDR3 is made up of 17 amino acids. CDR3 bases: TGTGCCAGCAGCTTAGCATCGAGCGGGGGGCAGGGAGAGACCCAGTACTTC. Translating it yields CASSLASSGGQGETQYF.

This clone was picked up a small number of times. V is TRBV27 and J is TRBJ2-7; the match to TRBD1 covers 7 bases. Germline CDR1 reads MNHEY; CDR2 reads SMNVEV (reference sequence). J gave up 2 bases and V 6 bases, and 10 bases lay outside the gene matches. CDR3 size: 15 residues. The CDR3 bases are TGTGCCAGCAGCTTGACAGGGAGTCCCACCTACGAGCAGTACTTC. The encoded protein is CASSLTGSPTYEQYF.